The present T cell receptor beta chain was sequenced within a study of naive and memory T cell subsets. Study outcomes and limitations: Especially in CD8 cells, naive repertoires contained a few larger clonotypes, possibly CD45RA-re-expressing memory cells.

The beta constant-region primer was an equimolar mix of two oligonucleotides covering TRBC1 and TRBC2. Four rounds of PCR amplified the ligated cDNA using nested alpha and beta constant-region primers plus SP2. TCRdb recomputed calls from the UMI-ligation and nested PCR reads with MiXCR, one row per CDR3 protein. The table has 98,000 or so distinct CDR3 sequences, around 11% seen once. Turning to this clonotype: The antigen remains unidentified.

The receptor's source is a human donor in good health. The specimen sequenced was naive CD4+ T cells from blood.

In nucleotides, the CDR3 is TGTGCCAGCAGCCAAAGACTCCTGGGGCTGGGGCAGTTCTTC. Residues: CASSQRLLGLGQFF. V is TRBV3-1 and J is TRBJ2-1, with D perhaps TRBD1 (5 bases). CDR3 length equals 14 residues. Trimming removed 2 bases from V and 12 bases from J, with 17 bases in between. CDR1 is LGHDT, CDR2 YNNKEL, per germline (reference sequence).